This TCR beta chain originates from a study of OX40 agonist ivuxolimab in advanced cancers. Broadly, across the study: Ivuxolimab was an agonistic, fully human IgG2 monoclonal antibody directed against OX40 (CD134), a costimulatory receptor. The monotherapy dose-escalation portion (N of about 50 patients) of the phase I ivuxolimab trial is reported in the paper. A male proportion of around 83% and a mean age of approximately 58 years, ranging from 23 to 79, were recorded for the dose-escalation cohort. Of the approximately 53 patients in dose escalation, approximately 20 had hepatocellular carcinoma, some 15 had melanoma, 9 had renal cell carcinoma and 9 had head and neck cancer. The point of sequencing TCRbeta in the periphery was to test whether ivuxolimab changed TCR sequence diversity and drove clonal T-cell expansion. Partial responses occurred in three dose-escalation patients: two with cutaneous melanoma and one with hepatocellular carcinoma. Prior anti-PD-1, anti-PD-L1 or anti-CTLA-4 therapy was permitted, and 40% of dose-escalation patients had received checkpoint inhibitors. Intravenous ivuxolimab was administered to patients every 2 weeks at six dose levels: 0.01, 0.1, 0.3, 1.5, 3 and 10 mg/kg. What the research found in general, with its limitations: After ivuxolimab, expanded clones were on average more numerous among CD8+ T cells than among CD4+ T cells. In the 0.1-3.0 mg/kg groups, partial responders had among the lowest normalized peripheral clonal expansion, particularly in CD8+ T cells. Clonal expansion of both CD4+ and CD8+ blood T cells was observed from baseline to week 6 at doses 0.1 to 3.0 mg/kg. Low levels of normalized T-cell clonal expansion were also shown by some nonresponding patients. The antigen specificity of the clonally expanded peripheral T cells was not determined.

As to this clone: The target of this receptor is not known. Qualities for individual bases were not recorded, and no much larger clone is one base off.

Genomic DNA was extracted from sorted cells for sequencing of the TCRbeta CDR3 region. TCRbeta CDR3 regions were sequenced using the immunoSEQ Assay. Here the immuneACCESS table is served through TCRdb, limited to in-frame sequences with V and J called. Missing clones are a known gap in these copies; in checked studies unresolved V genes cover under half, and the rest lacks a known reason. The sample data list 20,000 to 25,000 clones, and 80% to 90% of these were observed just once. Of the sample, approximately 30% is held by the ten largest clones. Patients with a history of autoimmune disease or receiving systemic immunosuppression were excluded from the trial. Peripheral blood for TCR sequencing was collected from all dose cohorts at baseline, on cycle 4 day 1, and on cycle 7 day 1. Samples came from an open-label, multicenter, first-in-human phase I dose-escalation trial of ivuxolimab. Adults with locally advanced or metastatic melanoma, renal cell carcinoma, hepatocellular carcinoma or head and neck squamous cell carcinoma were enrolled in the trial. Before TCR sequencing, CD4+ T cells and CD8+ T cells from peripheral blood were sorted into separate populations.

The CDR3 runs 14 amino acids, cysteine and phenylalanine included. The only DNA kept is the CDR3, 42 bases in frame from the first base. V is cut by 0 bases and J by 1 base, and the space between the germline ends is 7 bases. CDR1 and CDR2 (SGHDT, YYEEEE) derive from the germline V gene. The material sequenced was CD4+ or CD8+ T cells sorted from blood, taken in a trial of the OX40 agonist ivuxolimab. This clonotype was obtained from an adult with an advanced solid tumor such as melanoma, head and neck, liver or kidney cancer. This chain joins TRBV5-6 to TRBJ1-2; the D gene assignment is ambiguous. The CDR3 in this case is CASSLVGDNYGYTF. The DNA sequence is as follows: TGTGCCAGCAGCTTGGTCGGGGATAACTATGGCTACACCTTC.